The 28 T cell receptor beta chains reported below all come from one sample, sequenced in a study of blood T cell repertoires in COVID-19. Method: immunoSEQ multiplex PCR; TCRdb's copy keeps in-frame clones and lacks some. Here the sample spans about 190,000 clones, approximately 91% being singletons. The sample comprised peripheral blood. These receptors came from a man aged 30-40 years with acute or convalescent COVID-19.

V usage is TRBV5-6 and J usage is TRBJ1-2; possibly TRBD1 for D (6 bases). Per germline, CDR1 SGHDT and CDR2 YYEEEE. With 0 bases removed from V and 7 bases from J, the gap between germline ends came to 13 bases. The CDR3 has 14 residues. Here the CDR3 reads CASSLADSSSGYTF. As DNA, the CDR3 is TGTGCCAGCAGCTTGGCGGACAGCTCCTCTGGCTACACCTTC.

The CDR3 here is CASSLFAGGYQETQYF. DNA of the CDR3: TGCGCCAGCAGCTTGTTCGCGGGGGGGTACCAAGAGACCCAGTACTTC. The chain couples TRBV5-1 to TRBJ2-5, with TRBD2 matching 9 bases. CDR1 and CDR2 from the germline V gene are SGHRS and YFSETQ. CDR3 length: 16 amino acids. V shed 1 base, J shed 0 bases, and the junction held 4 bases outside the gene matches.

For the CDR3, the DNA is TGTGCCAGAAGCTTGTCGGGACAGGGTGGAGGAGTATGCACTGAAGCTTTCTTT. This encodes CARSLSGQGGGVCTEAFF. V and J are TRBV5-3 and TRBJ1-1; 9 bases align to TRBD1. TRBV5-3 is annotated as an ORF whose role is uncertain. The CDR3 covers 18 residues. The V and J ends lost 1 base and 4 bases, in that order; junction bases with no gene match: 14.

V usage is TRBV5-4 and J usage is TRBJ2-5, with D maybe TRBD2 (6 bases). The CDR3 contains 14 residues. CDR1 is SGHNT and CDR2 is YYREEE in the germline V gene (reference sequence). V lost 5 bases and J 0 bases, leaving 11 bases between the germline ends. This chain's CDR3 is CASRNRGNQETQYF. The CDR3 DNA reads TGTGCCAGCAGAAACCGGGGGAACCAAGAGACCCAGTACTTC.

The chain is built from TRBV7-3 and TRBJ2-5, with 10 bases that match TRBD2. J gave up 3 bases and V 1 base, and 5 bases lay outside the gene matches. Germline V gene sequence: CDR1 SGHTA, CDR2 FQGTGA. The CDR3 has 16 amino acids. CDR3 DNA sequence: TGTGCCAGCAGCTTAAGTCCACTAGCGGGGAAAGAGACCCAGTACTTC. Translation gives CASSLSPLAGKETQYF.

The J gene is TRBJ1-5, the V gene TRBV3-1 (or the pseudogene TRBV3-2); D not certain. Germline CDR1 LGHDT, CDR2 YNNKEL (reference sequence). This CDR3 has 13 amino acids. Trimming stripped 4 bases from V and 3 bases from J, with 7 bases between. CDR3 nucleotides: TGTGCCAGCAGCCCCCGTCTCAATCAGCCCCAGCATTTT. Protein sequence: CASSPRLNQPQHF.

This chain connects TRBV6-4 to TRBJ1-5; D possibly corresponds to TRBD1 (5 bases). V was shortened by 5 bases and J by 8 bases, with 13 bases between the two germline ends. The CDR3 extends over 13 amino acids. CDR1 is MRHNA, CDR2 SNTAGT, per germline. CDR3 DNA: TGTGCCAGCAGTAAGGAGGGGCGGGAGCCCCAGCATTTT. This encodes CASSKEGREPQHF.

The chain is built from TRBV3-1 (or the pseudogene TRBV3-2) and TRBJ2-7, with 8 bases lining up with TRBD1. With V trimmed by 4 bases and J by 7 bases, 12 bases remained unmatched. CDR1 is LGHDT and CDR2 is YNNKEL in the germline V gene (reference sequence). This CDR3 spans 15 amino acids. CDR3 DNA: TGTGCCAGCAGCCCCAACGGACAGGGATTGGGGGAGCAGTACTTC. This translates into CASSPNGQGLGEQYF.

The table lists this clone with a count of one. V gene TRBV13 combines with J gene TRBJ1-1; 11 bases are shared with TRBD1. After removal of 0 bases from V and 2 bases from J, the junction contained 8 bases not matched to a gene. The germline V gene encodes CDR1 PRHDT and CDR2 FYEKMQ (reference sequence). The CDR3 spans 18 residues. As DNA, the CDR3 is TGTGCCAGCAGCTTAGGTAAGGGGACAGGGGGAAGAAACACTGAAGCTTTCTTT. This sequence encodes CASSLGKGTGGRNTEAFF.

The rearrangement uses TRBV7-3 and TRBJ2-2; D might be TRBD1 (5 bases). The CDR3 contains 17 residues. Germline V gene lookup returns CDR1 SGHTA and CDR2 FQGTGA. Trimming shortened V by 1 base and J by 0 bases, and 12 bases separated the two germline ends. The CDR3 loop reads CASSLIRAGSNTGELFF. The CDR3 nucleotides are TGTGCCAGCAGCTTAATAAGAGCAGGGTCGAACACCGGGGAGCTGTTTTTT.

The chain links TRBV27 to TRBJ1-5, with 7 positions matching TRBD1. CDR1 is MNHEY, CDR2 SMNVEV, per germline (reference sequence). V was clipped by 4 bases and J by 7 bases; unmatched bases: 13. The CDR3 is 16 residues long. The CDR3 DNA reads as TGTGCCAGCAGTTCTAATAGACAGGGTGTTAAGCAGCCCCAGCATTTT. Amino acid sequence: CASSSNRQGVKQPQHF.

The V gene is TRBV28, the J gene TRBJ2-1; 7 bases agree with TRBD1. This CDR3 has 17 amino acids. In germline, CDR1 is MDHEN, CDR2 SYDVKM. Trimming at V came to 5 bases and at J to 4 bases, leaving 14 bases not matched to a gene. The CDR3 coding sequence is TGTGCCAGCAGTCCCCAACAACCGGGACAGCAATACAATGAGCAGTTCTTC. Protein product: CASSPQQPGQQYNEQFF.

This clone occurred a few times. This chain uses TRBV19 with TRBJ1-2; D uncertain. The CDR3 runs to 17 residues. Trimming took off 0 bases at V and 4 bases at J, with 18 bases between the two ends. Germline V gene data show CDR1 as LNHDA and CDR2 as SQIVND (reference sequence). The CDR3 coding sequence is TGTGCCAGTAGTATAGATCTTGTGGCAAGTTCTTTCTATGGCTACACCTTC. Translation: CASSIDLVASSFYGYTF.

V usage is TRBV27 and J usage is TRBJ2-5; 15 positions agree with TRBD2. The CDR3 is 18 amino acids. V lost 8 bases to trimming and J lost 4 bases; unmatched junction nucleotides: 14. Looked up from germline, CDR1 is MNHEY and CDR2 is SMNVEV (reference sequence). The CDR3 sequence: CASVGLAGGPRRGETQYF. CDR3 coding DNA: TGTGCCAGCGTCGGACTAGCGGGGGGGCCACGCAGGGGAGAGACCCAGTACTTC.

The chain uses TRBV4-2 and TRBJ2-4, with 9 bases that match TRBD2. The ends lost 0 bases at V and 7 bases at J; junction bases unmatched: 10. This CDR3 region has 17 residues. Germline assignment: CDR1 LGHNA and CDR2 YNFKEQ. The CDR3 DNA reads as TGTGCCAGCAGCCAAGATCCGGCGGGGGGGCACGGGAACATTCAGTACTTC. This codes for CASSQDPAGGHGNIQYF.

The chain employs TRBV18 and TRBJ1-1; TRBD1 aligns across 7 bases. The CDR3 has 15 amino acids. The V and J ends lost 1 base and 6 bases, in that order; junction bases with no gene match: 8. Germline V gene lookup returns CDR1 KGHSH and CDR2 LQKENI. The chain's CDR3 is CASSPREGGVAEAFF. The CDR3 DNA is TGTGCCAGCTCACCACGCGAAGGGGGCGTCGCTGAAGCTTTCTTT.

This clone has just one count. The chain uses TRBV7-2 and TRBJ2-1, with 7 bases matching TRBD1. There are 14 residues in the CDR3. Germline V gene lookup returns CDR1 SGHTA and CDR2 FQGNSA. Losses at the gene ends were 3 bases for V and 7 bases for J; bases not matched to a gene: 6. The CDR3 sequence is CASSLGRGNNEQFF. As DNA, the CDR3 is TGTGCCAGCAGCTTGGGCAGGGGGAATAATGAGCAGTTCTTC.

The chain carries TRBV20-1 and TRBJ2-1, with a weak D call TRBD1 (6 bases). V was trimmed by 7 bases and J by 5 bases, leaving 9 bases between them. The CDR3 consists of 11 residues. Germline V gene data show CDR1 as DFQATT and CDR2 as SNEGSKA (reference sequence). In DNA form, the CDR3 reads TGCAGTGTGGACAGAGACAATGAGCAGTTCTTC. Translated, it gives CSVDRDNEQFF.

V and J are TRBV30 and TRBJ2-3; tentative D call: TRBD2 (6 bases). Germline CDR1 is GTSNPN and CDR2 is SVGIG (reference sequence). The CDR3 has 14 amino acids. Trimming took 5 bases from V and 1 from J, leaving 13 bases between them. CDR3 in DNA: TGTGCCTGGCAAAGACTAGGGCGCACAGATACGCAGTATTTT. It specifies CAWQRLGRTDTQYF.

The gene calls are TRBV2 and TRBJ2-3; D not certain. Deletions cut 3 bases from V and 0 bases from J, with 13 bases between. Per germline, CDR1 SNHLY and CDR2 FYNNEI. The CDR3 extends over 16 amino acids. This CDR3 is CASSDALTSSTDTQYF. The CDR3 coding sequence is TGTGCCAGCAGTGATGCACTAACCTCTAGCACAGATACGCAGTATTTT. The full variable domain, its missing parts supplied by reference TRBV2 and TRBJ2-3, is EPEVTQTPSHQVTQMGQEVILRCVPISNHLYFYWYRQILGQKVEFLVSFYNNEISEKSEIFDDQFSVERPDGSNFTLKIRSTKLEDSAMYFCASSDALTSSTDTQYFGPGTRLTVL.

The chain combines TRBV7-2 with TRBJ1-5, with D uncertain. This CDR3 has 13 residues. Per the germline V gene, CDR1 is SGHTA and CDR2 is FQGNSA. V lost 5 bases to trimming and J lost 1 base, with 6 bases between them. CDR3 loop: CASSERSNQPQHF. CDR3 nucleotides: TGTGCCAGCAGCGAGCGAAGCAATCAGCCCCAGCATTTT. Combining the CDR3 with reference TRBV7-2 and TRBJ1-5 gives the whole variable domain GAGVSQSPSNKVTEKGKDVELRCDPISGHTALYWYRQSLGQGLEFLIYFQGNSAPDKSGLPSDRFSAERTGGSVSTLTIQRTQQEDSAVYLCASSERSNQPQHFGDGTRLSIL.

The chain joins TRBV3-1 (or the pseudogene TRBV3-2) to TRBJ1-4, with 8 bases lining up with TRBD1. The germline gives CDR1 LGHDT, CDR2 YNNKEL (reference sequence). This CDR3 spans 14 amino acids. V was clipped by 7 bases and J by 8 bases; unmatched bases: 9. CDR3 sequence: CASTQGAGGEKLFF. The CDR3 DNA reads as TGTGCCAGCACCCAGGGGGCAGGGGGGGAAAAACTGTTTTTT.

The CDR3 loop reads CASSQDLRGGYGYTF. Written as DNA, the CDR3 is TGTGCCAGCAGCCAAGACCTGAGGGGGGGCTATGGCTACACCTTC. The chain couples TRBV3-1 (or the pseudogene TRBV3-2) to TRBJ1-2; maybe TRBD1 (6 bases). V was trimmed by 0 bases and J by 4 bases, leaving 12 bases between them. Germline V gives CDR1 LGHDT, CDR2 YNNKEL (reference sequence). The CDR3 runs 15 residues.

The gene calls are TRBV19 and TRBJ1-5; TRBD1 agrees at 7 bases. Germline CDR1 LNHDA, CDR2 SQIVND (reference sequence). The V segment lost 7 bases and the J segment 5 bases; nucleotides outside the gene matches: 14. The CDR3 sequence is 16 residues long. The CDR3 DNA sequence: TGTGCCAGTATCAACAGGGGAAAGGGGACGCATCAGCCCCAGCATTTT. Protein: CASINRGKGTHQPQHF.

The CDR3: CASGRAQETQYF. Here the CDR3 DNA reads TGTGCCAGCGGTAGAGCTCAAGAGACCCAGTACTTC. The genes are TRBV6-6 and TRBJ2-5; no clear D gene. Trimming left V 8 bases short and J 2 bases short, with 9 bases between. Germline assignment: CDR1 MNHNY and CDR2 SVGAGI (reference sequence). The CDR3 totals 12 residues.

This clone showed up just once. The V and J genes are TRBV28 and TRBJ2-7; the D gene is possibly TRBD2 (6 bases). This CDR3 has 16 residues. V dropped 2 bases and J dropped 4 bases, with 18 bases sitting between them. Germline assignment: CDR1 MDHEN and CDR2 SYDVKM. CDR3 in amino acids: CASSLGFGRAGYEQYF. DNA of the CDR3: TGTGCCAGCAGTTTAGGCTTCGGCAGGGCGGGGTACGAGCAGTACTTC.

This clone was detected a few times. This rearrangement joins TRBV6-5 to TRBJ1-1; D is ambiguous. Germline loops: CDR1 MNHEY, CDR2 SVGAGI. V lost 5 bases, J lost 4 bases, and 11 bases lay in between. This CDR3 has 13 amino acids. As DNA, the CDR3 is TGTGCCAGCAGTACCGGCGGTCCCACTGAAGCTTTCTTT. Its protein is CASSTGGPTEAFF.

The J gene is TRBJ1-6, the V gene TRBV13; 8 nucleotides line up with TRBD1. The length of the CDR3 is 14 residues. CDR1 and CDR2 (germline): PRHDT, FYEKMQ (reference sequence). With 6 bases clipped from V and 10 bases from J, the junction kept 8 bases outside the gene matches. Here the CDR3 reads CASRGDRGGSPLHF. The CDR3 DNA follows: TGTGCCAGCAGAGGCGACAGGGGAGGGTCACCCCTCCACTTT.